A single sample gave rise to the 13 T cell receptor beta chains below, sequenced in a study of graft-versus-host responses after intestinal transplantation. These TCRs are of unknown antigen specificity. TCRdb keeps only in-frame clones here, not all; method: immunoSEQ multiplex PCR. The table shows 50,000 or so clones, with about nine tenths occurring only once. The sequenced sample was unstimulated CD4+ T cells sorted from spleen or lymph node cells, obtained before transplant. The receptors come from a human donor who was the organ donor for an intestinal transplant.

The DNA of the CDR3 is TGTGCCAGCAGTCCGCTAGCGGGAGGCTACGAGCAGTACTTC. Its protein product is CASSPLAGGYEQYF. The chain is built from TRBV28 and TRBJ2-7; 11 nucleotides line up with TRBD2. CDR3 length: 14 amino acids. V trimming: 5 bases; J trimming: 3 bases; junction bases outside the gene matches: 3. Germline CDR1 reads MDHEN; CDR2 reads SYDVKM.

The genes are TRBV7-2 and TRBJ1-2; TRBD1 aligns across 8 bases. The CDR3 extends over 14 amino acids. V lost 2 bases, J lost 4 bases, and 3 bases stayed unmatched. CDR1 is SGHTA and CDR2 is FQGNSA in the germline V gene. The CDR3 spells CASSLLGQGYGYTF. In DNA form, the CDR3 reads TGTGCCAGCAGCTTACTTGGACAGGGCTATGGCTACACCTTC.

This sequence joins TRBV7-2 and TRBJ1-1; tentative D call: TRBD1 (5 bases). Germline V gives CDR1 SGHTA, CDR2 FQGNSA. The CDR3 covers 15 residues. V lost 3 bases and J lost 0, with 11 bases in between. CDR3 nucleotides: TGTGCCAGCAGCTTGTTCGGGGGATTGAACACTGAAGCTTTCTTT. This sequence encodes CASSLFGGLNTEAFF.

The gene calls are TRBV21-1 and TRBJ2-5. TRBV21-1 is a pseudogene. CDR3 length: 15 amino acids. CDR3 in amino acids: CASSKVVGNQETQYF. CDR3 in DNA: TGTGCCAGCAGCAAAGTGGTAGGGAATCAAGAGACCCAGTACTTC.

The chain couples TRBV5-1 to TRBJ2-3; no reliable D call. The CDR3 loop spans 13 amino acids. Trimming removed 0 bases at V and 0 bases at J, with 2 bases between. CDR1 SGHRS and CDR2 YFSETQ come from the germline V gene. The CDR3 sequence: CASSLASTDTQYF. Here the CDR3 DNA reads TGCGCCAGCAGCTTGGCTAGCACAGATACGCAGTATTTT.

The chain uses TRBV28 and TRBJ2-5; possible D gene TRBD1, 6 bases. This CDR3 has 15 residues. Germline loops: CDR1 MDHEN, CDR2 SYDVKM. Trimming shortened V by 6 bases and J by 1 base, and 15 bases separated the two germline ends. The CDR3 loop is CASSPRRGGQETQYF. The CDR3, as DNA: TGTGCCAGCAGCCCTCGTAGAGGGGGCCAAGAGACCCAGTACTTC.

The rearrangement joins TRBV28 to TRBJ2-7, with 10 nucleotides matching TRBD2. With V trimmed by 4 bases and J by 5 bases, 5 bases remained unmatched. The CDR3 runs to 14 residues. Germline V CDR1 and CDR2: MDHEN, SYDVKM. DNA for the CDR3: TGTGCCAGCAGTTCCAATAGCGGGAGGAACGAGCAGTACTTC. Amino acids: CASSSNSGRNEQYF. The entire variable domain, with the rest obtained from reference TRBV28 and TRBJ2-7, is as follows: DVKVTQSSRYLVKRTGEKVFLECVQDMDHENMFWYRQDPGLGLRLIYFSYDVKMKEKGDIPEGYSVSREKKERFSLILESASTNQTSMYLCASSSNSGRNEQYFGPGTRLTVT.

The chain combines TRBV19 with TRBJ1-2; D is unresolved. The CDR3 runs to 10 residues. Trimming stripped 6 bases from V and 5 bases from J, with 4 bases between. From germline, CDR1 is LNHDA and CDR2 SQIVND (reference sequence). The chain's CDR3 is CASRKYGYTF. The CDR3 nucleotides are TGTGCCAGTAGAAAGTATGGCTACACCTTC.

The chain carries TRBV19 and TRBJ2-1; D possibly matches TRBD1 or TRBD2 (6 bases each). This CDR3 has 17 amino acids. Trimming pared 10 bases from V and 0 bases from J, leaving 22 bases between. CDR1 LNHDA and CDR2 SQIVND come from the germline V gene (reference sequence). The CDR3 nucleotides are TGTGCCACCGGGGGCAGGGGAGCGGGCTTCTCCTACAATGAGCAGTTCTTC. Residues: CATGGRGAGFSYNEQFF.

The chain has TRBV28 and TRBJ2-1, with 7 bases identical to TRBD2. CDR3 length: 18 amino acids. Germline V gene lookup returns CDR1 MDHEN and CDR2 SYDVKM. With 3 bases clipped from V and 8 bases from J, the junction kept 19 bases outside the gene matches. CDR3 DNA: TGTGCCAGCAGTTTTTCTGTTACTAGAGCGGGAAGCCCCTATGAGCAGTTCTTC. It is translated as CASSFSVTRAGSPYEQFF.

V gene TRBV19 combines with J gene TRBJ2-5, with a tentative D call TRBD2 (5 bases). V was shortened by 10 bases and J by 1 base, with 19 bases between the two germline ends. The length of the CDR3 is 15 residues. Germline lookup yields CDR1 LNHDA and CDR2 SQIVND (reference sequence). Here the CDR3 DNA reads TGTGCCACCTCCCGCGAGGGTGGCGCCCAAGAGACCCAGTACTTC. Its protein is CATSREGGAQETQYF.

This rearrangement joins TRBV5-1 to TRBJ1-2; D gene ambiguous. The CDR3 loop spans 13 amino acids. V shed 0 bases and J shed 4 bases, with 7 bases lying between them. Germline V gene sequence: CDR1 SGHRS, CDR2 YFSETQ. The CDR3 sequence: CASSLAAFYGYTF. The DNA for the CDR3 is TGCGCCAGCAGCTTGGCGGCTTTCTATGGCTACACCTTC.

This clone was seen once. The V gene is TRBV7-3, the J gene TRBJ2-5; a possible D gene is TRBD2 (5 bases). The CDR3 covers 17 residues. Germline loops: CDR1 SGHTA, CDR2 FQGTGA. Trimming left V 1 base short and J 5 bases short, with 20 bases between. This CDR3 is CASSLRASSGSGETQYF. In DNA, the CDR3 is TGTGCCAGCAGCTTAAGGGCCTCGTCGGGGTCCGGGGAGACCCAGTACTTC.